Listed below are T cell receptor beta chains from one sample, sequenced in a study of cytomegalovirus exposure and HLA in healthy donors. Sequencing used immunoSEQ multiplex PCR; TCRdb keeps in-frame clones, though not all of them. The sample records about 160,000 clones, approximately 81% being singletons. The sequenced sample consisted of PBMCs. The origin of the receptors is a man between 18 and 35 years old in good health and CMV-seropositive. CDR3s include the opening cysteine and the closing phenylalanine or tryptophan.

CDR3aa: CASSSGGDNTGELFF
v_gene: TRBV9

CDR3aa: CASSDGGLAGHNEQFF
v_gene: TRBV6-4

CDR3aa: CARGQGVDSPLHF
v_gene: TRBV2

CDR3aa: CASSGGVTWSNIQYF
v_gene: TRBV25-1

CDR3aa: CASSPAGRTAQETQYF
v_gene: TRBV7-6

CDR3aa: CASSLGLSSSYNEQFF
v_gene: TRBV7-2

CDR3aa: CASSPRQGNTGELFF
v_gene: TRBV5-5

CDR3aa: CASRTEGTYEQYF
v_gene: TRBV6-6

CDR3aa: CASRCSWDRGTSTGNTIYF
v_gene: TRBV10-1

CDR3aa: CASSVGRGLYNEQFF
v_gene: TRBV9

CDR3aa: CASSLSYDRFYEQYF
v_gene: TRBV27

CDR3aa: CASSFQFNRGGVSTDTQYF
v_gene: TRBV7-6

CDR3aa: CASSSITEQYF
v_gene: TRBV11-3

CDR3aa: CASSLPGVYEQYF
v_gene: TRBV5-5

CDR3aa: CATSRDVGRLNTGELFF
v_gene: TRBV15

CDR3aa: CASSQGQGVYNEQFF
v_gene: TRBV11-2

CDR3aa: CASSIGGASNGGELFF
v_gene: TRBV19

CDR3aa: CASSHAPGLAGGDSSGANVLTF
v_gene: TRBV4-1

CDR3aa: CASAGEGGNQPQHF
v_gene: TRBV6-6

CDR3aa: CASSQDLQGVREKLFF
v_gene: TRBV4-1

CDR3aa: CASSRGQGYEQYF
v_gene: TRBV5-4

CDR3aa: CASSGGGQLGNGYTF
v_gene: TRBV5-1

CDR3aa: CASSQGMEVTGELFF
v_gene: TRBV4-3

CDR3aa: CASSEASGGHEQFF
v_gene: TRBV6-4

CDR3aa: CASSHLRTSGVEQYF
v_gene: TRBV14

CDR3aa: CAWSRRDTQYF
v_gene: TRBV30

CDR3aa: CASSLRSGSGQPQHF
v_gene: TRBV27

CDR3aa: CASSYSGGGDYNEQFF
v_gene: TRBV6-5

CDR3aa: CASSELSGVCYF
v_gene: TRBV6-5

CDR3aa: CASSQVGGGYEQFF
v_gene: TRBV14

CDR3aa: CASSVATAGERAFF
v_gene: TRBV9

CDR3aa: CASSLEMGLAGGLRTDTQYF
v_gene: TRBV7-8

CDR3aa: CASSVAGGAYNEQFF
v_gene: TRBV6-6

CDR3aa: CASSFAGGTDTQYF
v_gene: TRBV27

CDR3aa: CASSIKGLNTEAFF
v_gene: TRBV19

CDR3aa: CSVEDRRVGQGLFF
v_gene: TRBV29-1

CDR3aa: CAWSGTGSGNTIYF
v_gene: TRBV30

CDR3aa: CASSQDGTEPQHF
v_gene: TRBV4-1

CDR3aa: CASSQTGDYNEKLFF
v_gene: TRBV9

CDR3aa: CASSLEVAGSYNEQFF
v_gene: TRBV7-6

CDR3aa: CASSAQGAPKNSQYF
v_gene: TRBV6-4

CDR3aa: CASGQASTDTQYF
v_gene: TRBV6-6